This is a list of T cell receptor beta chains from one sample in a study of vaccination effects on CD4 cells after COVID-19. These receptors have no identified antigens. TCRdb's table, derived via immunoSEQ multiplex PCR, lists solely in-frame clones and lacks some. Here the sample spans about 24,000 clones, 81% being singletons. The specimen comprised CD4+ T cells from PBMCs cultured with SARS-CoV-2 spike peptides, sampled after COVID-19 vaccination. These receptors were taken from a human donor who received a COVID-19 vaccine. Some clones in this sample may be carry-over from other donors' samples. CDR3s include the opening cysteine and the closing phenylalanine or tryptophan. A D gene is named only where the DNA matches it firmly. Clone sizes are given selectively: once, few, many, or a class where the clone is expanded.

d_call: .
j_call: TRBJ2-4
clone_size: .
v_call: TRBV10-3
cdr3_aa: CAISRGEDMAKNIQYF
cdr3_nt: TGTGCCATCAGCCGAGGGGAGGATATGGCCAAAAACATTCAGTACTTC

d_call: .
j_call: TRBJ1-6
clone_size: .
v_call: TRBV2
cdr3_aa: CASQVSYSPLHF
cdr3_nt: TGTGCCAGCCAGGTCTCTTATTCACCCCTCCACTTT

d_call: .
j_call: TRBJ1-1
clone_size: once
v_call: TRBV7-2
cdr3_aa: CASSLGWVAFF
cdr3_nt: TGTGCCAGCAGCTTAGGATGGGTAGCTTTCTTT

d_call: .
j_call: TRBJ1-1
clone_size: .
v_call: TRBV18
cdr3_aa: CASSPQGSTEAFF
cdr3_nt: TGTGCCAGCTCACCACAGGGATCCACTGAAGCTTTCTTT

d_call: TRBD2
j_call: TRBJ2-1
clone_size: .
v_call: TRBV5-1
cdr3_aa: CASSPSGGAYNEQFF
cdr3_nt: TGCGCCAGCAGCCCTAGCGGGGGGGCCTACAATGAGCAGTTCTTC

d_call: .
j_call: TRBJ2-3
clone_size: .
v_call: TRBV12-5
cdr3_aa: CASGLTGVLRGGSTDTQYF
cdr3_nt: TGTGCTAGTGGCCTGACAGGGGTTCTACGGGGGGGCTCCACAGATACGCAGTATTTT

d_call: .
j_call: TRBJ1-2
clone_size: once
v_call: TRBV6-1
cdr3_aa: CASSEGRYYGYTF
cdr3_nt: TGTGCCAGCAGTGAAGGCCGGTACTATGGCTACACCTTC

d_call: .
j_call: TRBJ1-1
clone_size: .
v_call: TRBV20-1
cdr3_aa: CSASFRGIEAFF
cdr3_nt: TGCAGTGCTAGTTTCCGGGGGATTGAAGCTTTCTTT

d_call: .
j_call: TRBJ2-5
clone_size: .
v_call: TRBV29-1
cdr3_aa: CSVHGTQETQYF
cdr3_nt: TGCAGCGTTCACGGAACCCAAGAGACCCAGTACTTC

d_call: .
j_call: TRBJ1-5
clone_size: .
v_call: TRBV18
cdr3_aa: CASSTLGDSNQPQHF
cdr3_nt: TGTGCCAGCTCAACCCTGGGGGATAGCAATCAGCCCCAGCATTTT

d_call: TRBD1
j_call: TRBJ2-2
clone_size: once
v_call: TRBV5-1
cdr3_aa: CASSLAPGDRPGGELFF
cdr3_nt: TGCGCCAGCAGCTTGGCCCCCGGGGACAGGCCCGGGGGGGAGCTGTTTTTT

d_call: .
j_call: TRBJ2-6
clone_size: .
v_call: TRBV18
cdr3_aa: CASSDTGANVLTF
cdr3_nt: TGTGCCAGCTCAGACACTGGGGCCAACGTCCTGACTTTC

d_call: .
j_call: TRBJ2-1
clone_size: .
v_call: TRBV5-1
cdr3_aa: CASSRLPEGQRSYNEQFF
cdr3_nt: TGCGCCAGCAGCAGATTACCGGAGGGACAGCGTTCCTACAATGAGCAGTTCTTC

d_call: .
j_call: TRBJ1-1
clone_size: few
v_call: TRBV2
cdr3_aa: CASRDSEAFF
cdr3_nt: TGTGCCAGCAGGGACAGTGAAGCTTTCTTT

d_call: .
j_call: TRBJ2-1
clone_size: .
v_call: TRBV5-5
cdr3_aa: CASSFLATYNEQFF
cdr3_nt: TGTGCCAGCAGCTTTCTAGCGACCTACAATGAGCAGTTCTTC

d_call: TRBD1
j_call: TRBJ2-1
clone_size: .
v_call: TRBV30
cdr3_aa: CAWSGQGVEQFF
cdr3_nt: TGTGCCTGGTCAGGACAGGGAGTTGAGCAGTTCTTC

d_call: TRBD1
j_call: TRBJ1-5
clone_size: .
v_call: TRBV19
cdr3_aa: CASSPRVARTGATQPQHF
cdr3_nt: TGTGCCAGTAGTCCTCGGGTGGCTAGGACAGGGGCGACTCAGCCCCAGCATTTT

d_call: .
j_call: TRBJ1-4
clone_size: once
v_call: TRBV30
cdr3_aa: CAWSHQGSLSEKLFF
cdr3_nt: TGTGCCTGGAGTCACCAGGGGTCCCTTAGTGAAAAACTGTTTTTT

d_call: TRBD1
j_call: TRBJ1-5
clone_size: .
v_call: TRBV12-5
cdr3_aa: CASGSDRDGQPQHF
cdr3_nt: TGTGCTAGTGGCTCAGACAGGGACGGTCAGCCCCAGCATTTT

d_call: TRBD1
j_call: TRBJ1-4
clone_size: .
v_call: TRBV2
cdr3_aa: CASSEIGGFATNEKLFF
cdr3_nt: TGTGCCAGCAGTGAAATAGGGGGCTTTGCAACTAATGAAAAACTGTTTTTT

d_call: .
j_call: TRBJ1-1
clone_size: .
v_call: TRBV2
cdr3_aa: CASSQGMYTEAFF
cdr3_nt: TGTGCCAGCAGTCAGGGGATGTACACTGAAGCTTTCTTT

d_call: .
j_call: TRBJ1-3
clone_size: .
v_call: TRBV7-9
cdr3_aa: CASSSDRLQTGNTIYF
cdr3_nt: TGTGCCAGCAGCTCCGACAGACTCCAAACTGGAAACACCATATATTTT

d_call: .
j_call: TRBJ1-1
clone_size: .
v_call: TRBV6-1
cdr3_aa: CASSESQSEAFF
cdr3_nt: TGTGCCAGCAGTGAATCGCAGTCTGAAGCTTTCTTT

d_call: .
j_call: TRBJ2-1
clone_size: .
v_call: TRBV6-4
cdr3_aa: CASNPTGYGEQFF
cdr3_nt: TGTGCCAGCAACCCGACAGGTTACGGTGAGCAGTTCTTC

d_call: TRBD2
j_call: TRBJ2-4
clone_size: .
v_call: TRBV5-1
cdr3_aa: CASSLSSGGAKNIQYF
cdr3_nt: TGCGCCAGCAGCTTGTCTAGCGGGGGGGCCAAAAACATTCAGTACTTC

d_call: .
j_call: TRBJ1-1
clone_size: few
v_call: TRBV3-1/TRBV3-2
cdr3_aa: CASSSRVGGTEAFF
cdr3_nt: TGTGCCAGCAGCAGTCGGGTTGGAGGCACTGAAGCTTTCTTT

d_call: .
j_call: TRBJ2-5
clone_size: .
v_call: TRBV29-1
cdr3_aa: CSVDLGGVSQETQYF
cdr3_nt: TGCAGCGTTGATCTAGGAGGTGTTTCGCAAGAGACCCAGTACTTC

d_call: .
j_call: TRBJ1-1
clone_size: once
v_call: TRBV9
cdr3_aa: CASSVGERQNTEAFF
cdr3_nt: TGTGCCAGCAGCGTAGGCGAAAGGCAGAACACTGAAGCTTTCTTT

d_call: .
j_call: TRBJ1-2
clone_size: .
v_call: TRBV28
cdr3_aa: CASTLSRGVPYGYTF
cdr3_nt: TGTGCCAGCACCCTCAGCAGGGGCGTTCCCTATGGCTACACCTTC

d_call: .
j_call: TRBJ1-1
clone_size: .
v_call: TRBV30
cdr3_aa: CAWSRGDSMNTEAFF
cdr3_nt: TGTGCCTGGAGTCGGGGGGACTCGATGAACACTGAAGCTTTCTTT

d_call: .
j_call: TRBJ1-5
clone_size: .
v_call: TRBV7-6
cdr3_aa: CASSLDERSNQPQHF
cdr3_nt: TGTGCCAGCAGCTTAGACGAGAGAAGCAATCAGCCCCAGCATTTT

d_call: TRBD2
j_call: TRBJ2-5
clone_size: .
v_call: TRBV10-2
cdr3_aa: CASSDRGLAGTQETQYF
cdr3_nt: TGCGCCAGCAGTGACCGAGGACTAGCGGGTACTCAAGAGACCCAGTACTTC

d_call: .
j_call: TRBJ2-3
clone_size: .
v_call: TRBV12-3/TRBV12-4
cdr3_aa: CASSLGPADTQYF
cdr3_nt: TGTGCCAGCAGTTTGGGGCCTGCAGATACGCAGTATTTT

d_call: .
j_call: TRBJ2-1
clone_size: .
v_call: TRBV15
cdr3_aa: CATSTRTNEQFF
cdr3_nt: TGTGCCACCAGCACCAGGACCAATGAGCAGTTCTTC

d_call: .
j_call: TRBJ1-2
clone_size: .
v_call: TRBV2
cdr3_aa: CASSEMTGYGYTF
cdr3_nt: TGTGCCAGCAGTGAAATGACTGGCTATGGCTACACCTTC

d_call: .
j_call: TRBJ2-6
clone_size: .
v_call: TRBV24-1
cdr3_aa: CATSDSIGGQSGANVLTF
cdr3_nt: TGTGCCACCAGTGATTCAATCGGGGGACAGTCTGGGGCCAACGTCCTGACTTTC

d_call: .
j_call: TRBJ2-3
clone_size: .
v_call: TRBV6-5
cdr3_aa: CASGALGTDTQYF
cdr3_nt: TGTGCCAGCGGGGCGCTGGGCACAGATACGCAGTATTTT

d_call: .
j_call: TRBJ2-2
clone_size: .
v_call: TRBV19
cdr3_aa: CASQGYTGELFF
cdr3_nt: TGTGCCAGCCAGGGTTATACCGGGGAGCTGTTTTTT

d_call: .
j_call: TRBJ1-3
clone_size: .
v_call: TRBV2
cdr3_aa: CASSATYSSGNTIYF
cdr3_nt: TGTGCCAGCAGCGCGACCTACTCCTCTGGAAACACCATATATTTT

d_call: TRBD1
j_call: TRBJ1-2
clone_size: .
v_call: TRBV30
cdr3_aa: CAWTPAWDRGGGNYGYTF
cdr3_nt: TGTGCCTGGACTCCAGCTTGGGACAGGGGGGGTGGTAACTATGGCTACACCTTC

d_call: .
j_call: TRBJ1-6
clone_size: .
v_call: TRBV9
cdr3_aa: CASSATLENSPLHF
cdr3_nt: TGTGCCAGCAGCGCGACATTAGAGAATTCACCCCTCCACTTT

d_call: TRBD1
j_call: TRBJ1-5
clone_size: .
v_call: TRBV24-1
cdr3_aa: CATQGEGSNQPQHF
cdr3_nt: TGTGCCACTCAGGGGGAGGGAAGCAATCAGCCCCAGCATTTT

d_call: .
j_call: TRBJ1-3
clone_size: .
v_call: TRBV2
cdr3_aa: CASRAQGPGNTIYF
cdr3_nt: TGTGCCAGCAGAGCACAGGGACCTGGAAACACCATATATTTT

d_call: TRBD1
j_call: TRBJ1-2
clone_size: .
v_call: TRBV24-1
cdr3_aa: CATSEGGQGASGYTF
cdr3_nt: TGTGCCACCAGTGAGGGTGGACAGGGAGCATCTGGCTACACCTTC

d_call: TRBD1
j_call: TRBJ1-6
clone_size: .
v_call: TRBV6-5
cdr3_aa: CASSYLGQGNNSPLHF
cdr3_nt: TGTGCCAGCAGTTACCTGGGACAGGGGAATAATTCACCCCTCCACTTT

d_call: .
j_call: TRBJ1-3
clone_size: once
v_call: TRBV5-1
cdr3_aa: CASGDQGLGNTIYF
cdr3_nt: TGCGCCAGCGGTGACCAGGGTCTTGGAAACACCATATATTTT

d_call: .
j_call: TRBJ1-2
clone_size: .
v_call: TRBV5-1
cdr3_aa: CASSTPGANYGYTF
cdr3_nt: TGCGCCAGCAGCACGCCGGGGGCGAACTATGGCTACACCTTC

d_call: .
j_call: TRBJ1-1
clone_size: .
v_call: TRBV5-6
cdr3_aa: CASSFFPGGSEAFF
cdr3_nt: TGTGCCAGCAGCTTCTTCCCGGGGGGAAGCGAAGCTTTCTTT

d_call: .
j_call: TRBJ1-3
clone_size: .
v_call: TRBV7-2
cdr3_aa: CASAYGGPGNTIYF
cdr3_nt: TGTGCCAGCGCCTACGGGGGTCCTGGAAACACCATATATTTT

d_call: TRBD1
j_call: TRBJ2-5
clone_size: once
v_call: TRBV2
cdr3_aa: CASAGTGGSVETQYF
cdr3_nt: TGTGCCAGCGCAGGGACAGGGGGCTCGGTAGAGACCCAGTACTTC

d_call: .
j_call: TRBJ1-3
clone_size: .
v_call: TRBV3-1/TRBV3-2
cdr3_aa: CASSPWAASGNTIYF
cdr3_nt: TGTGCCAGCAGCCCCTGGGCCGCCTCTGGAAACACCATATATTTT

d_call: .
j_call: TRBJ2-6
clone_size: .
v_call: TRBV15
cdr3_aa: CATSSGSPPGANVLTF
cdr3_nt: TGTGCCACCAGCAGCGGATCCCCCCCTGGGGCCAACGTCCTGACTTTC

d_call: TRBD2
j_call: TRBJ2-3
clone_size: .
v_call: TRBV5-4
cdr3_aa: CASSYPLAGGTDTQYF
cdr3_nt: TGTGCCAGCAGCTACCCGCTAGCGGGGGGCACAGATACGCAGTATTTT

d_call: .
j_call: TRBJ1-1
clone_size: .
v_call: TRBV6-5
cdr3_aa: CASKQSPGQNTEAFF
cdr3_nt: TGTGCCAGCAAACAATCTCCGGGACAGAACACTGAAGCTTTCTTT

d_call: TRBD1
j_call: TRBJ2-1
clone_size: few
v_call: TRBV19
cdr3_aa: CASSIVGQGTDNEQFF
cdr3_nt: TGTGCCAGTAGTATAGTGGGACAGGGAACCGACAATGAGCAGTTCTTC

d_call: .
j_call: TRBJ2-6
clone_size: once
v_call: TRBV5-4
cdr3_aa: CASRQSLSGANVLTF
cdr3_nt: TGTGCCAGCAGGCAGAGTCTTTCTGGGGCCAACGTCCTGACTTTC

d_call: .
j_call: TRBJ2-1
clone_size: few
v_call: TRBV2
cdr3_aa: CASSDGPQFF
cdr3_nt: TGTGCCAGCAGCGACGGGCCACAGTTCTTC

d_call: .
j_call: TRBJ2-1
clone_size: few
v_call: TRBV7-8
cdr3_aa: CASSLAHGNEQFF
cdr3_nt: TGTGCCAGCAGCTTAGCGCATGGAAATGAGCAGTTCTTC

d_call: .
j_call: TRBJ2-1
clone_size: once
v_call: TRBV7-2
cdr3_aa: CASSPYTGNYNEQFF
cdr3_nt: TGTGCCAGCAGCCCCTATACAGGGAATTACAATGAGCAGTTCTTC